The entry below gives a single T cell receptor beta chain sequence along with its context. Its specificity is not known. Germline V gene lookup returns CDR1 MNHEY and CDR2 SVGAGI. Trimming left V 11 bases short and J 2 bases short, with 9 bases between. CDR3 size: 11 residues. The source of the sample is a study of T cell responses to AZD1222 COVID-19 vaccine. Background on the study: Pooled together were second doses at about 4 or about 12 weeks. Findings of the study overall: Reportedly, close to half of spike-specific TCRs are directed against unmutated variant regions. Seropositivity was recorded at baseline in only 6 or 7 AZD1222 recipients. The repertoires were collected only after the peak T cell response.

Libraries were prepared by immunoSEQ multiplex PCR; TCRdb keeps only in-frame clonotypes and omits some of them. This table has about 130,000 clones, about nine tenths appearing once. The sequencing here drew on peripheral blood, taken on day 0 of AZD1222 vaccination. The chain links TRBV6-5 to TRBJ1-2; weak D call: TRBD1 (5 bases). The clonotype comes from an adult in good health. CDR3 sequence (DNA): TGTGCCGCTCGGGGCAACTATGGCTACACCTTC. Translating gives CAARGNYGYTF.